Presented here are 27 T cell receptor beta chains from one specimen sequenced in a study of response to subunit inactivated influenza vaccine. TCRdb processed the RT-PCR reads anew with MiXCR; each CDR3 protein has one entry. The sample yields some 550,000 distinct CDR3 sequences, roughly a quarter seen once. The sample was also linked to a second study, of T cells expressing NK-cell markers. That source reports: TCR beta cDNA was generated via 5'RACE template switching incorporating UMIs.

This sample comprised CD4+ T cells sorted from PBMCs, obtained roughly 12 days after vaccination. These receptor sequences come from a man in his fifties or sixties who received an inactivated influenza vaccine.

CDR3 DNA: TGCAGTGCCTCCCCCGGGACGGGGGGGTCCGTCCTCCACTTT. Its protein is CSASPGTGGSVLHF. The chain is built from TRBV20-1 and TRBJ1-6; tentative D call: TRBD1 (5 bases). This CDR3 contains 14 residues. Germline assignment: CDR1 DFQATT and CDR2 SNEGSKA (reference sequence). The V end lost 6 bases, the J end lost 15 bases, and 24 bases lay between the germline ends.

This clonotype was observed a few times. V is TRBV5-1 and J is TRBJ2-7, with 8 bases that match TRBD1. The CDR3 is 13 residues long. Germline CDR1 reads SGHRS; CDR2 reads YFSETQ. V shed 3 bases, J shed 3 bases, and the junction held 2 bases outside the gene matches. CDR3 nucleotide sequence: TGCGCCAGCAGCTCGGACAGGGTCTACGAGCAGTACTTC. It codes for CASSSDRVYEQYF.

This clonotype was detected only a few times. V and J are TRBV11-1 and TRBJ2-2, with 7 bases matching TRBD2. This CDR3 spans 14 amino acids. CDR1 and CDR2 (germline): SGHAT, FQDESV (reference sequence). Germline trimming cut 6 bases from V and 4 bases from J; bases unmatched to any gene: 5. In nucleotides, the CDR3 is TGTGCCAGCAGATTGGGACTATTCACCGGGGAGCTGTTTTTT. It specifies CASRLGLFTGELFF.

This chain joins TRBV20-1 and TRBJ2-5, with TRBD1 as a possible D gene (6 bases). The CDR3 is made up of 15 amino acids. The V end was cut by 6 bases, the J end by 4 bases, with 21 bases between. The germline gives CDR1 DFQATT, CDR2 SNEGSKA (reference sequence). CDR3 DNA sequence: TGCAGTGCCCGCCTCGGCAGGGGTTTAGGAGAGACCCAGTACTTC. It codes for CSARLGRGLGETQYF.

This clonotype is medium-sized (0.01 to 0.1%) within its sample. The rearrangement uses TRBV7-6 and TRBJ1-4, with D maybe TRBD1 (6 bases). V lost 0 bases and J 3 bases, leaving 8 bases between the germline ends. The CDR3 has 15 residues. CDR1 SGHVS and CDR2 FNYEAQ come from the germline V gene. CDR3 region: CASSLATGPNEKLFF. CDR3 coding DNA: TGTGCCAGCAGCTTAGCAACAGGGCCTAATGAAAAACTGTTTTTT.

This clonotype has just a few counts. The gene calls are TRBV20-1 and TRBJ2-2; 8 bases fit TRBD2. CDR1 and CDR2 (germline): DFQATT, SNEGSKA (reference sequence). The junction had 5 bases not matched to a gene; V was cut back by 1 base and J by 7 bases. The CDR3 is 14 residues long. The CDR3 loop is CSARVGGAFGELFF. The CDR3 nucleotides are TGCAGTGCTAGAGTCGGGGGGGCCTTCGGGGAGCTGTTTTTT.

The chain recombines TRBV3-1 with TRBJ2-7; 7 nucleotides agree with TRBD2. Trimming took 6 bases from V and 7 from J; bases not matched to a gene: 12. This CDR3 region has 14 residues. Germline CDR1 is LGHDT and CDR2 is YNNKEL (reference sequence). CDR3 nucleotides: TGTGCCAGCAGGAAGGGTCTAGCGGTGGGGGAGCAGTACTTC. Translating it yields CASRKGLAVGEQYF.

The chain couples TRBV6-2 or TRBV6-3 to TRBJ2-3; D is uncertain. V was clipped by 6 bases and J by 3 bases, with 10 bases between them. Germline V CDR1 and CDR2: MNHEY, SVGEGT. The CDR3 spans 13 residues. CDR3: CASSQRVTDTQYF. The CDR3, as DNA: TGTGCCAGCAGCCAAAGGGTGACAGATACGCAGTATTTT.

This clonotype was seen only a few times. The chain carries TRBV11-1 and TRBJ1-2, with D uncertain. This CDR3 contains 12 residues. Per germline, CDR1 SGHAT and CDR2 FQDESV (reference sequence). The V end was cut by 3 bases, the J end by 6 bases, with 8 bases between. CDR3 DNA: TGTGCCAGCAGCTTCGGCCGGGATGGCTACACCTTC. Its translation is CASSFGRDGYTF.

Many counts were recorded for this clonotype. This CDR3 reads CASSLGRGTIDGYTF. CDR3 nucleotide sequence: TGTGCCAGCAGTTTAGGCAGGGGGACGATTGATGGCTACACCTTC. The V gene is TRBV12-3 or TRBV12-4, the J gene TRBJ1-2, with TRBD1 identical over 7 bases. This CDR3 has 15 residues. The junction had 8 bases not matched to a gene; V was cut back by 1 base and J by 6 bases.

Only a few counts were recorded for this clonotype. The chain recombines TRBV12-3 or TRBV12-4 with TRBJ2-3, with a tentative D call TRBD2 (5 bases). CDR3 length: 16 residues. V shed 5 bases and J shed 0 bases, with 15 bases lying between them. The CDR3 reads CASSPNLGGSTDTQYF. CDR3 nucleotides: TGTGCCAGCAGTCCAAACCTCGGCGGGAGCACAGATACGCAGTATTTT.

This clonotype was counted only a few times. This sequence joins TRBV10-3 and TRBJ1-1; possibly TRBD1 for D (5 bases). Germline values: CDR1 ENHRY, CDR2 SYGVKD. V was clipped by 10 bases and J by 4 bases, with 19 bases between them. The CDR3 contains 14 residues. The CDR3 region is CATQPESRATEAFF. CDR3 bases: TGTGCCACCCAACCCGAGAGCAGGGCCACTGAAGCTTTCTTT.

The chain links TRBV20-1 to TRBJ2-5, with TRBD1 matching over 9 bases. J gave up 5 bases and V 3 bases, and 4 bases lay outside the gene matches. CDR3 size: 13 residues. CDR1 and CDR2 (germline): DFQATT, SNEGSKA (reference sequence). The CDR3: CSARPGQGETQYF. CDR3 DNA sequence: TGCAGTGCTAGGCCCGGACAGGGGGAGACCCAGTACTTC.

The rearrangement links TRBV29-1 to TRBJ2-3, with D perhaps assigned TRBD1 or TRBD2 (5 bases each). This CDR3 comprises 12 residues. V was clipped by 3 bases and J by 2 bases, with 6 bases between them. Germline CDR1 reads SQVTM; CDR2 reads ANQGSEA. This chain's CDR3 is CSVEGTTDTQYF. The CDR3 bases are TGCAGCGTTGAGGGGACCACAGATACGCAGTATTTT.

The chain joins TRBV28 to TRBJ2-7; 12 bases are shared with TRBD2. Germline V gene data show CDR1 as MDHEN and CDR2 as SYDVKM. The CDR3 has 15 amino acids. V lost 5 bases, J lost 2 bases, and 4 bases stayed unmatched. As DNA, the CDR3 is TGTGCCAGCAGTGTCCCTAGCGGGGGGGCCTACGAGCAGTACTTC. This translates into CASSVPSGGAYEQYF.

The V call is TRBV19, the J call TRBJ2-1, with no clear D. Germline V CDR1 and CDR2: LNHDA, SQIVND (reference sequence). This CDR3 is built from 14 residues. Trimming pared 4 bases from V and 3 bases from J, leaving 10 bases between. The CDR3 DNA is TGTGCCAGTAGTAGGTCGACCCGCTACAATGAGCAGTTCTTC. It is translated as CASSRSTRYNEQFF.

Only a few counts were recorded for this clonotype. This sequence joins TRBV11-2 and TRBJ2-7; a weak D match, TRBD1 (6 bases). Germline V gives CDR1 SGHAT, CDR2 FQNNGV. This CDR3 has 20 amino acids. V lost 1 base, J lost 0 bases, and 25 bases lay in between. The CDR3 here is CASSLGVLGAGVISSYEQYF. CDR3 sequence (DNA): TGTGCCAGCAGCTTAGGAGTTCTTGGGGCAGGGGTCATAAGCTCCTACGAGCAGTACTTC.

In this sample, this clonotype turned up many times. The chain carries TRBV6-5 and TRBJ1-3, with TRBD1 matching 8 bases. The CDR3 spans 14 residues. Germline V gives CDR1 MNHEY, CDR2 SVGAGI. With 5 bases clipped from V and 1 base from J, the junction kept 1 base outside the gene matches. CDR3 protein: CASSTGGSGNTIYF. The CDR3 DNA reads as TGTGCCAGCAGTACAGGGGGTTCTGGAAACACCATATATTTT.

This clonotype showed up just a few times. The J gene is TRBJ1-6, the V gene TRBV12-3 or TRBV12-4; D is ambiguous. The CDR3 is 13 residues long. The V end was cut by 6 bases, the J end by 6 bases, with 9 bases between. The CDR3 DNA reads TGTGCCAGCAGGAGGGTGGGTAATTCACCCCTCCACTTT. This gives the protein CASRRVGNSPLHF.

The chain uses TRBV27 and TRBJ2-7; 7 bases agree with TRBD2. V was clipped by 4 bases and J by 3 bases; unmatched bases: 9. This CDR3 has 15 residues. CDR1 is MNHEY and CDR2 is SMNVEV in the germline V gene (reference sequence). CDR3 nucleotide sequence: TGTGCCAGCAGTTCATCCCCGGGGGGATACTACGAGCAGTACTTC. Translated: CASSSSPGGYYEQYF.

This clonotype was seen more than once but under ten times. The chain recombines TRBV11-2 with TRBJ2-7; D uncertain. V lost 2 bases to trimming and J lost 5 bases, with 7 bases between them. The germline CDR1 and CDR2 sequences are SGHAT and FQNNGV. The CDR3 has 12 amino acids. CDR3 nucleotide sequence: TGTGCCAGCAGCTTAATGGTCGACGAGCAGTACTTC. The encoded protein is CASSLMVDEQYF.

This clonotype was detected only a few times. This chain links TRBV7-2 with TRBJ2-7, with 7 nucleotides matching TRBD2. V was clipped by 4 bases and J by 4 bases; unmatched bases: 7. Germline CDR1 SGHTA, CDR2 FQGNSA. The CDR3 covers 14 residues. CDR3: CASSSSLGLYEQYF. As DNA, the CDR3 is TGTGCCAGCAGCTCATCCCTGGGACTATACGAGCAGTACTTC. The entire variable domain, with the rest obtained from reference TRBV7-2 and TRBJ2-7, is as follows: GAGVSQSPSNKVTEKGKDVELRCDPISGHTALYWYRQSLGQGLEFLIYFQGNSAPDKSGLPSDRFSAERTGGSVSTLTIQRTQQEDSAVYLCASSSSLGLYEQYFGPGTRLTVT.

The chain joins TRBV11-2 to TRBJ2-7; 10 bases are shared with TRBD2. V lost 1 base to trimming and J lost 3 bases; unmatched junction nucleotides: 6. Germline V gene sequence: CDR1 SGHAT, CDR2 FQNNGV. There are 16 residues in the CDR3. As DNA, the CDR3 is TGTGCCAGCAGCTTAGGAGTAGCGGGAGGAGGCTACGAGCAGTACTTC. It codes for CASSLGVAGGGYEQYF.

The chain recombines TRBV7-2 with TRBJ2-2, with D possibly being TRBD1 or TRBD2 (6 bases each). Germline CDR1 is SGHTA and CDR2 is FQGNSA. V was cut by 4 bases and J by 6 bases, with 15 bases left in between. This CDR3 contains 15 residues. The CDR3 nucleotides read TGTGCCAGCAGCTCAGTAGGGGGGTCCCCCGGGGAGCTGTTTTTT. Protein sequence: CASSSVGGSPGELFF.

The chain recombines TRBV20-1 with TRBJ1-4; 7 bases line up with TRBD1. The junction had 3 bases not matched to a gene; V was cut back by 5 bases and J by 0 bases. Per the germline V gene, CDR1 is DFQATT and CDR2 is SNEGSKA (reference sequence). There are 14 residues in the CDR3. CDR3 DNA sequence: TGCAGTGCTTTAGACAGGGCAACTAATGAAAAACTGTTTTTT. Amino acids: CSALDRATNEKLFF.

The J gene is TRBJ2-3, the V gene TRBV27, with TRBD2 identical over 8 bases. Germline V CDR1 and CDR2: MNHEY, SMNVEV (reference sequence). After removal of 1 base from V and 3 bases from J, the junction contained 6 bases not matched to a gene. There are 16 residues in the CDR3. Here the CDR3 reads CASSLFASGGTDTQYF. The CDR3, as DNA: TGTGCCAGCAGTTTATTTGCAAGCGGGGGTACAGATACGCAGTATTTT.

This clonotype was seen many times. This sequence joins TRBV5-1 and TRBJ2-3; D perhaps matches TRBD2 (6 bases). Germline CDR1 SGHRS, CDR2 YFSETQ. The CDR3 length is 14 residues. Trimming stripped 1 base from V and 1 base from J, with 7 bases between. The CDR3 nucleotides are TGCGCCAGCAGCTTGAGGAGGGGCACAGATACGCAGTATTTT. It is translated as CASSLRRGTDTQYF.